These 5 T cell receptor beta chains share one sample of origin, sequenced in a study of T cell responses to AZD1222 COVID-19 vaccine. The data were produced by immunoSEQ multiplex PCR, yet TCRdb's version contains in-frame clones alone and is incomplete. Here the sample spans about 120,000 clones, approximately 88% being singletons. Sequencing used peripheral blood, obtained on day 0 of MenACWY control vaccination. These receptor sequences come from an adult in good health.

This clone was seen a handful of times. The V call is TRBV28, the J call TRBJ1-1; D gene unclear. The CDR3 loop spans 11 amino acids. Trimming removed 7 bases at V and 11 bases at J, with 14 bases between. Germline CDR1 and CDR2: MDHEN and SYDVKM. The CDR3 DNA reads TGTGCCAGCACTCTAAGCACGTCGGCTTTCTTT. Amino acids: CASTLSTSAFF.

The chain recombines TRBV5-4 with TRBJ2-3, with TRBD2 identical over 8 bases. The J segment lost 4 bases and the V segment lost 2 bases, leaving 6 bases of the junction unmatched. CDR1 and CDR2 (germline): SGHNT, YYREEE (reference sequence). The CDR3 contains 15 residues. The CDR3 DNA sequence: TGTGCCAGCAGCTTTTTAGCGGGGAGGGCAGATACGCAGTATTTT. It specifies CASSFLAGRADTQYF.

The CDR3 nucleotides are TGTGCCAGCAGCCCAGGGGGCGGGAGGGCCGTCGAGCAGTACTTC. Protein: CASSPGGGRAVEQYF. The chain joins TRBV7-3 to TRBJ2-7, with TRBD2 as a possible D gene (9 bases). This CDR3 has 15 residues. V was trimmed by 5 bases and J by 6 bases, leaving 20 bases between them. Looked up from germline, CDR1 is SGHTA and CDR2 is FQGTGA. The full variable domain, in which reference TRBV7-3 and TRBJ2-7 provide the parts outside the CDR3, is GAGVSQTPSNKVTEKGKYVELRCDPISGHTALYWYRQSLGQGPEFLIYFQGTGAADDSGLPNDRFFAVRPEGSVSTLKIQRTERGDSAVYLCASSPGGGRAVEQYFGPGTRLTVT.

A single count supports this clone. The chain is built from TRBV3-1 (or the pseudogene TRBV3-2) and TRBJ1-1; D possibly corresponds to TRBD1 (5 bases). Per germline, CDR1 LGHDT and CDR2 YNNKEL (reference sequence). V shed 0 bases and J shed 1 base, with 9 bases lying between them. This CDR3 has 15 amino acids. The CDR3 region has the DNA TGTGCCAGCAGCCAAGAGAGGGGCAGGAACACTGAAGCTTTCTTT. Its protein product is CASSQERGRNTEAFF.

The gene calls are TRBV6-5 and TRBJ1-2; 7 bases align to TRBD1. Germline CDR1 is MNHEY and CDR2 is SVGAGI. V lost 6 bases to trimming and J lost 7 bases; unmatched junction nucleotides: 8. CDR3 length: 13 residues. The chain's CDR3 is CASSIGQAGGYTF. As DNA, the CDR3 is TGTGCCAGCAGCATTGGACAGGCTGGTGGCTACACCTTC.